The rows below give T cell receptor beta chains drawn from one sample of a study of regulatory T cells in long-lasting Graves disease. TCRdb reprocessed the multiplex PCR reads with MiXCR, giving one entry per CDR3 protein. The table lists more than 450,000 distinct CDR3 sequences, around 12% of them singletons, with about 8.9% in the top ten. The same specimen was also included in a second study, on T cells in Graves' hyperthyroidism and ophthalmopathy.

Source: peripheral blood mononuclear cells (PBMCs), taken at new diagnosis, from a patient treated with antithyroid drugs. The source is a woman aged 25 to 45 with Graves disease. Each CDR3 is given with its conserved first and last residue. A D gene is named only where the DNA matches it firmly. The listing skips clone size in some rows; elsewhere it reads once, few, many or a size class.

v_gene,j_gene,abundance,d_gene,CDR3aa,CDR3nt
TRBV2,TRBJ1-5,many,TRBD1,CASSEDRVSNQPQHF,TGTGCCAGCAGCGAGGACAGGGTGAGCAATCAGCCCCAGCATTTT
TRBV5-1,TRBJ2-3,many,TRBD2,CASSPPLAGGWDTQYF,TGCGCCAGCAGCCCCCCTCTAGCGGGAGGATGGGATACGCAGTATTTT
TRBV11-2,TRBJ2-1,many,-,CASSLKDGAYGSYNEQFF,TGTGCCAGCAGCTTAAAGGACGGGGCGTACGGCTCCTACAATGAGCAGTTCTTC
TRBV6-1,TRBJ1-2,many,TRBD1,CASRPGQMIRYTF,TGTGCCAGCAGACCGGGACAGATGATTCGGTACACCTTC
TRBV12-3/TRBV12-4,TRBJ2-3,many,TRBD1,CASSRRTGGAADTQYF,TGTGCCAGCAGCCGTAGGACAGGGGGCGCAGCAGATACGCAGTATTTT
TRBV6-1,TRBJ2-1,-,TRBD2,CASRLAVYNEQFF,TGTGCCAGCAGACTAGCGGTATACAATGAGCAGTTCTTC
TRBV6-2/TRBV6-3,TRBJ2-1,many,TRBD2,CASSTLLIAGGSWLQFF,TGTGCCAGCAGTACCCTCTTGATAGCGGGAGGATCGTGGTTGCAGTTCTTC
TRBV2,TRBJ1-1,many,-,CASSMTANTEAFF,TGTGCCAGCAGTATGACGGCGAACACTGAAGCTTTCTTT
TRBV5-1,TRBJ1-1,few,-,CASSLGGHVGYTEAFF,TGCGCCAGCAGCTTGGGCGGCCACGTAGGGTACACTGAAGCTTTCTTT
TRBV28,TRBJ2-1,-,TRBD1,CASSQQGADEQFF,TGTGCCAGCAGCCAACAGGGGGCGGATGAGCAGTTCTTC
TRBV7-9,TRBJ2-7,few,TRBD1,CASPPDRGPTYEQYF,TGTGCCAGCCCCCCCGACAGGGGTCCGACCTACGAGCAGTACTTC
TRBV12-3/TRBV12-4,TRBJ2-7,few,-,CASSGGAGAPYEQYF,TGTGCCAGCAGTGGGGGGGCGGGAGCCCCCTACGAGCAGTACTTC
TRBV4-1,TRBJ2-7,few,-,CASSHPHREAAYEQYF,TGCGCCAGCAGCCATCCTCACAGGGAGGCGGCCTACGAGCAGTACTTC
TRBV28,TRBJ1-6,-,-,CASSLRRAGPLHF,TGTGCCAGCAGTTTGAGGAGAGCGGGCCCCCTCCACTTT
TRBV10-3,TRBJ2-1,many,-,CAIRAGTLRGETYNEQFF,TGTGCCATCAGGGCAGGGACCCTGCGGGGCGAGACCTACAATGAGCAGTTCTTC
TRBV25-1,TRBJ1-1,many,-,CASSEGDTPEAFF,TGTGCCAGCAGTGAGGGGGACACCCCGGAAGCTTTCTTT
TRBV2,TRBJ2-5,many,TRBD2,CASSDLEAGNRQETPYF,TGTGCCAGCAGTGACTTAGAAGCGGGGAACCGCCAAGAGACCCCGTACTTC